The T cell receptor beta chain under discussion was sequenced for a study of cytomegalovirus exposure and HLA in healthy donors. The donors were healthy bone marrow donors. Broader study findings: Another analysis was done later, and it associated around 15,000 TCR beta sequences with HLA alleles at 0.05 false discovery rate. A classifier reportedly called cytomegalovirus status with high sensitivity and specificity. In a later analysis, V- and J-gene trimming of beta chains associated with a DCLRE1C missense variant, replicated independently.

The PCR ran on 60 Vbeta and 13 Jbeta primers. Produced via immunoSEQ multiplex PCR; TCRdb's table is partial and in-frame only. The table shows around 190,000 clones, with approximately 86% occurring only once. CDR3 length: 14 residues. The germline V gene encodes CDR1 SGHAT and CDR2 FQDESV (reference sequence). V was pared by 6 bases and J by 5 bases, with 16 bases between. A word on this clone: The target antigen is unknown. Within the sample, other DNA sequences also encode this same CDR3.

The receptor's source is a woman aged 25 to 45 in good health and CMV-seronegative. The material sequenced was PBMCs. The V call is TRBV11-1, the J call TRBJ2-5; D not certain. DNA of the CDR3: TGTGCCAGCAGTACTAAGTTAGATCGGGAGACCCAGTACTTC. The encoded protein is CASSTKLDRETQYF.